This T cell receptor (beta chain) was identified in a study of shared clonotypes between healthy human individuals. Study information: Per donor, three plates held CD4 naive cells, three held CD4 memory, two held CD8 naive and one held CD8 memory.

Trimming removed 3 bases from V and 6 bases from J, with 15 bases in between. In germline, CDR1 is SGHRS, CDR2 YFSETQ. This CDR3 spans 14 amino acids. In this sample, this clone turned up once. Measured with immunoSEQ multiplex PCR; TCRdb has only the in-frame clones, and not every one. The sample records roughly 400,000 clones, around 96% being singletons. Combination of CD45RO+ cells with CCR7-negative CD45RA+ TemRA cells was used for CD8 memory. This TCR came from a man aged 25 to 40 in good health. The chain combines TRBV5-1 with TRBJ1-2; possibly TRBD1 for D (5 bases). The sequenced sample was memory CD8+ T cells sorted from blood. Stated subset: CD45RO+ cells pooled with CCR7-negative TemRA cells. This chain's CDR3 is CASSWQGNRDGYTF. The CDR3 DNA is TGCGCCAGCAGCTGGCAGGGAAACCGGGATGGCTACACCTTC.